The 27 T cell receptor beta chains below come from one sample, sequenced in a study of shared clonotypes between healthy human individuals. The assay was immunoSEQ multiplex PCR, and TCRdb's table has in-frame clones only and misses some. The repertoire holds roughly 2 million clones, with 90% to 95% as singletons. Sequences were obtained from naive CD4+ T cells sorted from blood. Noted subset: CD45RA+ positively selected. All receptors derive from a man between 18 and 35 years old in good health.

The gene calls are TRBV28 and TRBJ1-2; 7 nucleotides agree with TRBD1. Trimming took 4 bases from V and 4 from J; bases not matched to a gene: 6. The V gene's germline CDR1 is MDHEN and CDR2 SYDVKM. This CDR3 is 14 amino acids long. The CDR3 sequence: CASSSPQGPYGYTF. The CDR3 coding sequence is TGTGCCAGCAGTTCACCACAGGGGCCCTATGGCTACACCTTC.

The J gene is TRBJ2-7, the V gene TRBV5-1; the match to TRBD1 covers 7 bases. Germline CDR1 reads SGHRS; CDR2 reads YFSETQ. The ends lost 3 bases at V and 6 bases at J; junction bases unmatched: 9. The CDR3 is 14 residues long. The CDR3 DNA reads as TGCGCCAGCAGCTCCGGGACAGAAAAGACCGAGCAGTACTTC. Translated, it gives CASSSGTEKTEQYF. The variable domain in full, with the rest retrieved from reference TRBV5-1 and TRBJ2-7, is KAGVTQTPRYLIKTRGQQVTLSCSPISGHRSVSWYQQTPGQGLQFLFEYFSETQRNKGNFPGRFSGRQFSNSRSEMNVSTLELGDSALYLCASSSGTEKTEQYFGPGTRLTVT.

On this clone: An end of the junction does not agree with germline; a read error may underlie this. This rearrangement joins TRBV28 to TRBJ1-2; TRBD1 aligns across 8 bases. Germline V gene sequence: CDR1 MDHEN, CDR2 SYDVKM. This CDR3 has 15 amino acids. DNA of the CDR3: TGTGCCAGCAGAGGGACAGGACGGCTTGGTGGGGGCTACGCCTTC. It specifies CASRGTGRLGGGYAF.

The chain has TRBV7-9 and TRBJ2-1; TRBD2 is a possible D gene (5 bases). CDR1 SEHNR and CDR2 FQNEAQ come from the germline V gene (reference sequence). V lost 5 bases and J lost 4, with 15 bases in between. This CDR3 has 15 residues. The DNA for the CDR3 is TGTGCCAGCAGCCCACGGGGTGAGGGTTACAATGAGCAGTTCTTC. Protein: CASSPRGEGYNEQFF. Combining the CDR3 with reference TRBV7-9 and TRBJ2-1 gives the whole variable domain DTGVSQNPRHKITKRGQNVTFRCDPISEHNRLYWYRQTLGQGPEFLTYFQNEAQLEKSRLLSDRFSAERPKGSFSTLEIQRTEQGDSAMYLCASSPRGEGYNEQFFGPGTRLTVL.

This chain joins TRBV9 and TRBJ2-2; 10 bases line up with TRBD1. This CDR3 has 16 residues. Trimming took 3 bases from V and 6 from J; bases not matched to a gene: 8. Per the germline V gene, CDR1 is SGDLS and CDR2 is YYNGEE. The CDR3 reads CASSDLRTGGSGELFF. The CDR3 bases are TGTGCCAGCAGCGACCTGCGGACAGGGGGATCCGGGGAGCTGTTTTTT.

About this clone itself: Other nucleotide sequences from this sample produce the same CDR3. The chain uses TRBV5-1 and TRBJ2-7; the match to TRBD2 covers 8 bases. Germline lookup yields CDR1 SGHRS and CDR2 YFSETQ. The CDR3 has 15 residues. The V gene end was trimmed by 0 bases and the J gene end by 0 bases; junction bases not matched to a gene: 2. CDR3 amino acids: CASSLGGTSSYEQYF. DNA for the CDR3: TGCGCCAGCAGCTTGGGGGGGACTAGCTCCTACGAGCAGTACTTC.

The rearrangement uses TRBV7-9 and TRBJ1-2; D ambiguous. V gave up 5 bases and J gave up 2 bases, with 12 bases separating them. Germline CDR1 reads SEHNR; CDR2 reads FQNEAQ (reference sequence). This CDR3 comprises 14 residues. For the CDR3, the DNA is TGTGCCAGCAGCCACTTCCGGAGGAACTATGGCTACACCTTC. It translates to CASSHFRRNYGYTF.

The CDR3 DNA reads TGTGCCAGCAGTTGGGAGAGGGAGCAGTACTTC. Translation gives CASSWEREQYF. The chain recombines TRBV2 with TRBJ2-7; the D gene is possibly TRBD2 (5 bases). Germline-derived CDR1 and CDR2 are SNHLY and FYNNEI. The CDR3 sequence is 11 residues long. V shed 5 bases and J shed 7 bases, with 9 bases lying between them.

A word on this clone: Additional DNA sequences in this sample encode the identical CDR3. V is TRBV9 and J is TRBJ2-3; D is unresolved. V gave up 0 bases and J gave up 2 bases, with 4 bases separating them. CDR1 and CDR2 (germline): SGDLS, YYNGEE. This CDR3 has 13 residues. The CDR3 here is CASSVGPTDTQYF. The CDR3 region has the DNA TGTGCCAGCAGCGTAGGTCCCACAGATACGCAGTATTTT.

This chain links TRBV6-5 with TRBJ2-1; 8 bases align to TRBD2. This CDR3 has 14 amino acids. The germline CDR1 and CDR2 sequences are MNHEY and SVGAGI. Trimming at V came to 6 bases and at J to 9 bases, leaving 10 bases not matched to a gene. CDR3 in amino acids: CASRLADSRGEQFF. CDR3 DNA: TGTGCCAGCAGACTAGCGGATTCGAGGGGTGAGCAGTTCTTC.

This sequence joins TRBV7-9 and TRBJ2-1; possibly TRBD2 for D (5 bases). CDR3 length: 13 residues. V was clipped by 6 bases and J by 8 bases, with 14 bases between them. Germline loops: CDR1 SEHNR, CDR2 FQNEAQ (reference sequence). The CDR3 DNA reads as TGTGCCAGCAGTCCCGGGAACGGGGATGAGCAGTTCTTC. Protein sequence: CASSPGNGDEQFF.

The chain couples TRBV6-5 to TRBJ1-3; a possible D gene is TRBD1 (5 bases). Trimming took 6 bases from V and 0 from J, leaving 12 bases between them. Germline V CDR1 and CDR2: MNHEY, SVGAGI. There are 15 residues in the CDR3. CDR3 sequence: CASSRDWSSGNTIYF. The DNA for the CDR3 is TGTGCCAGCAGCCGGGACTGGAGCTCTGGAAACACCATATATTTT.

Only one count was recorded for this clone. J is TRBJ2-1 and V is TRBV2; the match to TRBD1 covers 8 bases. Per germline, CDR1 SNHLY and CDR2 FYNNEI. CDR3 length: 16 amino acids. V lost 0 bases to trimming and J lost 1 base; unmatched junction nucleotides: 2. The CDR3 reads CASSEAGTGSYNEQFF. As DNA, the CDR3 is TGTGCCAGCAGTGAAGCCGGGACAGGATCCTACAATGAGCAGTTCTTC.

CDR3 nucleotides: TGTGCCAGCACTCCCCCTTTAGCTGATACGCAGTATTTT. Protein sequence: CASTPPLADTQYF. This sequence joins TRBV5-6 and TRBJ2-3; D not resolved. V was clipped by 6 bases and J by 6 bases, with 14 bases between them. The length of the CDR3 is 13 residues. The germline gives CDR1 SGHDT, CDR2 YYEEEE.

The chain has TRBV6-1 and TRBJ1-2, with a possible D match to TRBD1 (6 bases). The germline CDR1 and CDR2 sequences are MNHNS and SASEGT. Trimming shortened V by 6 bases and J by 5 bases, and 16 bases separated the two germline ends. The CDR3 is 14 residues long. The DNA for the CDR3 is TGTGCCAGCAGGACGGACAGCTCCCGGTATGGCTACACCTTC. This translates into CASRTDSSRYGYTF.

The rearrangement uses TRBV7-2 and TRBJ1-3; tentatively, D is TRBD1 (6 bases). The CDR3 spans 13 residues. Trimming removed 6 bases from V and 0 bases from J, with 6 bases in between. The germline gives CDR1 SGHTA, CDR2 FQGNSA. CDR3 amino acids: CASRDSSGNTIYF. CDR3 DNA: TGTGCCAGCAGGGACAGCTCTGGAAACACCATATATTTT.

This clone was counted between two and nine times. The chain uses TRBV11-2 and TRBJ1-3; the match to TRBD1 covers 9 bases. J lost 3 bases, V lost 5 bases, and 2 bases had no gene match. Germline loops: CDR1 SGHAT, CDR2 FQNNGV. This CDR3 spans 14 amino acids. The CDR3 spells CASSGTGNGNTIYF. Here the CDR3 DNA reads TGTGCCAGCAGCGGGACAGGGAATGGAAACACCATATATTTT.

Here the CDR3 reads CASSLPGGGQFF. The CDR3 DNA reads TGTGCCAGCAGTCTGCCCGGAGGAGGGCAGTTCTTC. The gene calls are TRBV28 and TRBJ2-1, with D possibly being TRBD2 (5 bases). The V gene lost 5 bases and the J gene lost 12 bases, with 14 bases spanning the gap. The CDR3 covers 12 residues. Per germline, CDR1 MDHEN and CDR2 SYDVKM. Drawing the rest from reference TRBV28 and TRBJ2-1, the complete variable domain is DVKVTQSSRYLVKRTGEKVFLECVQDMDHENMFWYRQDPGLGLRLIYFSYDVKMKEKGDIPEGYSVSREKKERFSLILESASTNQTSMYLCASSLPGGGQFFGPGTRLTVL.

The V call is TRBV2, the J call TRBJ2-3; D remains unclear. The CDR3 runs to 15 residues. V gave up 3 bases and J gave up 2 bases, with 12 bases separating them. Germline CDR1 and CDR2: SNHLY and FYNNEI. DNA for the CDR3: TGTGCCAGCAGTGACGGCGGAATCTTCACAGATACGCAGTATTTT. Translation gives CASSDGGIFTDTQYF.

The genes are TRBV6-6 and TRBJ1-5; a weak D match, TRBD1 (5 bases). The CDR3 loop spans 15 amino acids. V was shortened by 2 bases and J by 2 bases, with 10 bases between the two germline ends. CDR1 MNHNY and CDR2 SVGAGI come from the germline V gene (reference sequence). CDR3 nucleotide sequence: TGTGCCAGCAGTTACGAGGGGTTAGGCAATCAGCCCCAGCATTTT. It codes for CASSYEGLGNQPQHF.

Here the CDR3 DNA reads TGTGCCAGCTCACTCGGGACAGGGGAATCCTACGAGCAGTACTTC. Translating it yields CASSLGTGESYEQYF. The V gene is TRBV18, the J gene TRBJ2-7; 10 nucleotides align to TRBD1. V was pared by 4 bases and J by 1 base, with 4 bases of the junction left unmatched. The CDR3 runs to 15 residues. From germline, CDR1 is KGHSH and CDR2 LQKENI.

This rearrangement joins TRBV29-1 to TRBJ2-2; 9 bases are shared with TRBD1. CDR3 length: 12 amino acids. The germline CDR1 and CDR2 sequences are SQVTM and ANQGSEA. CDR3 coding DNA: TGCGGGGACAGGGCGAACACCGGGGAGCTGTTTTTT. It is translated as CGDRANTGELFF.

The V gene is TRBV5-4, the J gene TRBJ2-6; D remains unclear. Germline V gene data show CDR1 as SGHNT and CDR2 as YYREEE (reference sequence). With 3 bases removed from V and 0 bases from J, the gap between germline ends came to 10 bases. CDR3 size: 16 residues. This chain's CDR3 is CASSSDKYSGANVLTF. The CDR3 bases are TGTGCCAGCAGCTCTGACAAGTACTCTGGGGCCAACGTCCTGACTTTC.

The chain is built from TRBV7-6 and TRBJ2-1; D perhaps matches TRBD1 (5 bases). V dropped 5 bases and J dropped 9 bases, with 14 bases sitting between them. CDR1 is SGHVS and CDR2 is FNYEAQ in the germline V gene. CDR3 length: 13 residues. CDR3 coding DNA: TGTGCCAGCAGCCCCCAGGGCTGGGCTGAGCAGTTCTTC. It yields the protein CASSPQGWAEQFF. Based on the CDR3 plus reference TRBV7-6 and TRBJ2-1, the full variable domain is GAGVSQSPRYKVTKRGQDVALRCDPISGHVSLYWYRQALGQGPEFLTYFNYEAQQDKSGLPNDRFSAERPEGSISTLTIQRTEQRDSAMYRCASSPQGWAEQFFGPGTRLTVL.

Here the CDR3 DNA reads TGTGCCAGCAGTGAATGGGGGGGACAGGGAAGAGGAAACACCATATATTTT. Its translation is CASSEWGGQGRGNTIYF. This rearrangement joins TRBV25-1 to TRBJ1-3; 9 positions agree with TRBD1. The J segment lost 4 bases and the V segment lost 1 base, leaving 8 bases of the junction unmatched. This CDR3 has 17 amino acids. In germline, CDR1 is MGHDK, CDR2 SYGVNS.

As concerns this clone: A read error may explain this, as a much larger clone is one base away. The chain carries TRBV4-1 and TRBJ1-5; 7 bases agree with TRBD1. Germline V lookup: CDR1 MGHRA, CDR2 YSYEKL. The CDR3 sequence is 16 residues long. The V gene end was trimmed by 4 bases and the J gene end by 7 bases; junction bases not matched to a gene: 13. Here the CDR3 reads CASSPLTRQGGQPQHF. The CDR3, as DNA: TGCGCCAGCAGCCCCCTTACCCGACAGGGCGGACAGCCCCAGCATTTT.

J is TRBJ2-7 and V is TRBV5-4; unclear D gene. Trimming stripped 0 bases from V and 3 bases from J, with 13 bases between. The CDR3 has 15 amino acids. CDR1 and CDR2 (germline): SGHNT, YYREEE (reference sequence). As DNA, the CDR3 is TGTGCCAGCAGCTTGGTGGGCGGAGCCCTCTACGAGCAGTACTTC. The encoded protein is CASSLVGGALYEQYF.